Sequencing of this T cell receptor beta chain was carried out in a study of T cell responses to AZD1222 COVID-19 vaccine. Study findings and constraints: Samples come after the peak T cell response, not at day 14. The donor group comprised mostly white British people and more females; the analysis possibly underestimated clonal diversity.

Only one count was recorded for this clone. Antigen unknown. Assay: immunoSEQ multiplex PCR; the TCRdb copy retains only in-frame clones and omits some. The table shows 110,000 to 150,000 clones, with about 90% occurring only once. The CDR3 sequence is 12 residues long. The germline V and J ends were trimmed by 0 bases and 3 bases, with 4 bases remaining between them. Germline CDR1 SGHDT, CDR2 YYEEEE. V gene TRBV5-6 combines with J gene TRBJ2-7; D is unresolved. The receptor was isolated from an adult in good health. The sequencing used peripheral blood, collected on day 0 of AZD1222 vaccination. CDR3 in DNA: TGTGCCAGCAGCTTGGGGGGCTACGAGCAGTACTTC. Residues: CASSLGGYEQYF.